This paragraph covers one T cell receptor (beta chain) sequence. Its specificity is unknown. This sample was included in a study of blood T cells in healthy people across ages. For the study at large: Per every two T cells, about one barcoded beta molecule was captured by template switching. Study results and limitations: In long-lived donors, naive CD4+ cell counts and diversity exceeded those of aged donors.

Ten milliliters of peripheral blood were drawn from each donor. The second PCR ran about 6 to 12 cycles with a sample-barcoded 5' primer and J-beta primers. A single record per CDR3 protein comes from TCRdb applying MiXCR to the 5' RACE reads. The table lists 500,000 to 600,000 distinct CDR3 sequences, 27% of them singletons. The CDR3 contains 14 residues. V lost 1 base and J 10 bases, leaving 14 bases between the germline ends. Germline V lookup: CDR1 SGHTA, CDR2 FQGNSA. The TCR originated in an older woman in good health. Material: blood. The chain combines TRBV7-2 with TRBJ2-4; D call uncertain. This chain's CDR3 is CASSLGANSRIQYF. The CDR3 DNA is TGTGCCAGCAGCTTAGGTGCCAATTCTCGGATTCAGTACTTC.